A selection of T cell receptor beta chains follows, all from one sample in a study of T cell changes during pregnancy in multiple sclerosis. The table came from immunoSEQ multiplex PCR; TCRdb's copy has only in-frame clones and leaves some out. The sample shows around 34,000 clones, about nine tenths of them seen only once. The sequencing used CD8+ T cells from peripheral blood mononuclear cells, collected in the first trimester of pregnancy. All receptors derive from a female donor with multiple sclerosis, enrolled in a pregnancy study. Each CDR3 is given with its conserved first and last residue. Fields, in order: V gene, D gene, J gene, clone size, CDR3 DNA, CDR3 protein. A D gene is named only where the DNA matches it firmly. Only some rows state a clone size, as once, few, many or a class for expanded clones.

TRBV15	NA	TRBJ2-7	once	TGTGCCACCAGCAGAGATGGGGCGGGGACCTACGAGCAGTACTTC	CATSRDGAGTYEQYF
TRBV29-1	TRBD1	TRBJ1-5	NA	TGCAGCGTTGAGACAGGGGACAATCAGCCCCAGCATTTT	CSVETGDNQPQHF
TRBV19	TRBD1	TRBJ1-5	NA	TGTGCCAGTAGTCTCGCAGGGGGCGCGGGCAATCAGCCCCAGCATTTT	CASSLAGGAGNQPQHF
TRBV13	NA	TRBJ2-7	NA	TGTGCCAGCAGCTTAGGCCGGGACTGGAACTACGAGCAGTACTTC	CASSLGRDWNYEQYF
TRBV28	NA	TRBJ1-2	NA	TGTGCCAGCACCTGGGCGGGGGCGAGCAACTATGGCTACACCTTC	CASTWAGASNYGYTF
TRBV28	TRBD1	TRBJ1-2	NA	TGTGCCAGCAGTTCCTATACACAGGGGACCGCCTATGGCTACACCTTC	CASSSYTQGTAYGYTF
TRBV7-9	NA	TRBJ2-7	NA	TGTGCCAGCAGCGCGAGTCTACAGGGTAGGTCCTACGAGCAGTACTTC	CASSASLQGRSYEQYF
TRBV19	NA	TRBJ2-7	NA	TGTGCCAGTACGAGCGGGTACGAGCAGTACTTC	CASTSGYEQYF
TRBV28	NA	TRBJ1-1	once	TGTGCCAGCAGTTTCCGAGGGGGTGAGACTGAAGCTTTCTTT	CASSFRGGETEAFF
TRBV7-9	TRBD2	TRBJ2-7	NA	TGTGCCAGCAGCCCCGCTAGCGGGACCCGTCTGGAGCAGTACTTC	CASSPASGTRLEQYF
TRBV7-2	TRBD2	TRBJ2-5	NA	TGTGCCAGCAGCCTCGGGACTAGAACAGAGACCCAGTACTTC	CASSLGTRTETQYF
TRBV15	NA	TRBJ2-3	once	TGTGCCACCAGCCGGGAGTGGGAGGATACGCAGTATTTT	CATSREWEDTQYF
TRBV29-1	TRBD1	TRBJ1-2	few	TGCAGCGTTTGGGACAGTAACTATGGCTACACCTTC	CSVWDSNYGYTF
TRBV19	NA	TRBJ1-5	once	TGTGCCAGTAGTATCAGGGCAGGTCAGCCCCAGCATTTT	CASSIRAGQPQHF
TRBV27	NA	TRBJ2-5	NA	TGTGCCAGCAGTTTCGGGGGAGGCGGAGAGACCCAGTACTTC	CASSFGGGGETQYF
TRBV4-2	TRBD2	TRBJ2-7	NA	TGTGCCAGCAGCCAAGAATCGGGACTAGCGGACTACGAGCAGTACTTC	CASSQESGLADYEQYF
TRBV6-1	NA	TRBJ2-7	NA	TGTGCCAGCAGTCTAGCGCGCACCTACGAGCAGTACTTC	CASSLARTYEQYF
TRBV6-5	NA	TRBJ1-2	NA	TGTGCCAGCAGTTACTCGCGGACACCTAGGAACTATGGCTACACCTTC	CASSYSRTPRNYGYTF
TRBV29-1	TRBD2	TRBJ2-7	NA	TGCAGCGTTGCGCGGGAGGGCCTATCCTACGAGCAGTACTTC	CSVAREGLSYEQYF
TRBV19	NA	TRBJ2-2	once	TGTGCCAGTAGTATGTGGTGGCCTAACACCGGGGAGCTGTTTTTT	CASSMWWPNTGELFF
TRBV29-1	TRBD2	TRBJ2-1	NA	TGCAGCGTTTTCCTAGCGGGAGGGGTGCACGGGAATGAGCAGTTCTTC	CSVFLAGGVHGNEQFF
TRBV25-1	TRBD1	TRBJ1-4	NA	TGTGCCAGCAAGGGGGCGTGGGAAAAACTGTTTTTT	CASKGAWEKLFF
TRBV29-1	TRBD1	TRBJ1-2	NA	TGCAGCGTTGAACCAATATTATTGACAGGGGGCGATAACTATGGCTACACCTTC	CSVEPILLTGGDNYGYTF
TRBV29-1	TRBD1	TRBJ2-7	NA	TGCAGCGTTGGTGGGACAGGTTCCTACGAGCAGTACTTC	CSVGGTGSYEQYF
TRBV27	TRBD1	TRBJ2-1	NA	TGTGCCAGCAGTCATACAGGGGGCTCCTACAATGAGCAGTTCTTC	CASSHTGGSYNEQFF
TRBV5-8	TRBD2	TRBJ2-5	NA	TGTGCCAGCAGCTATCTAGCGGAAGAGACCCAGTACTTC	CASSYLAEETQYF
TRBV19	TRBD2	TRBJ2-1	NA	TGTGCCAGTAGTGGGGGACTAGCGGGAGCACTCTTC	CASSGGLAGALF
TRBV27	NA	TRBJ2-2	NA	TGTGCCAGCAGTGGAGGGCCTAACACCGGGGAGCTGTTTTTT	CASSGGPNTGELFF
TRBV7-9	TRBD1	TRBJ2-1	NA	TGTGCCAGCAGGGGGGACAGGGATGGTAGTGAGCAGTTCTTC	CASRGDRDGSEQFF
TRBV7-9	NA	TRBJ2-3	NA	TGTGCCAGCAGCTTAGGGCTTACCGGCACAGATACGCAGTATTTT	CASSLGLTGTDTQYF
TRBV2	NA	TRBJ2-1	NA	TGTGCCAGCAGTGAAAGCGAGGACAGAGATTACAATGAGCAGTTCTTC	CASSESEDRDYNEQFF
TRBV27	TRBD2	TRBJ2-7	NA	TGTGCCAGCAGTTTAACTAGCGGGAGAACCAAGTACTTC	CASSLTSGRTKYF
TRBV7-9	NA	TRBJ2-7	NA	TGTGCCAGCAGCTTCGGGGCCTACGAGCAGTACTTC	CASSFGAYEQYF
TRBV5-4	NA	TRBJ2-3	NA	TGTGCCAGCAGCTTGGCCGGGAGAGACCCTGCGGGAACGCAGTATTTT	CASSLAGRDPAGTQYF
TRBV27	TRBD2	TRBJ2-7	NA	TGTGCCAGCAGTCCTCTGACTAGCCGTAGCTCCTACGAGCAGTACTTC	CASSPLTSRSSYEQYF
TRBV28	TRBD2	TRBJ2-1	NA	TGTGCCAGCAGTTTCCCGGGACTAGCCTTAGCGGGAGGCGGGAATGAGCAGTTCTTC	CASSFPGLALAGGGNEQFF
TRBV19	NA	TRBJ2-1	NA	TGTGCCAGTAGTATCCTCAATGAGCAGTTCTTC	CASSILNEQFF
TRBV18	TRBD1	TRBJ1-5	NA	TGTGCCAGCTCAGCGACAGGGGTGGATCAGCCCCAGCATTTT	CASSATGVDQPQHF
TRBV6-1	TRBD1	TRBJ1-4	NA	TGTGCCAGCAGTTTACAGGGGGCAGGTGATGAAAAACTGTTTTTT	CASSLQGAGDEKLFF
TRBV14	NA	TRBJ1-2	once	TGTGCCAGCAGCCAAGAGTCGGTTATCTATGGCTACACCTTC	CASSQESVIYGYTF
TRBV5-8	TRBD2	TRBJ2-7	NA	TGTGCCAGCCGCGAAGCGGGAGTCGAGCAGTACTTC	CASREAGVEQYF
TRBV27	NA	TRBJ1-4	NA	TGTGCCAGCAACCACGGAGGTTTGGATGAAAAACTGTTTTTT	CASNHGGLDEKLFF
TRBV28	NA	TRBJ1-1	NA	TGTGCCAGCAGTATGGACTCGAACACTGAAGCTTTCTTT	CASSMDSNTEAFF
TRBV6-6	TRBD1	TRBJ2-7	NA	TGTGCCAGCAGAAAGGGACAGGTGGACGAGCAGTACTTC	CASRKGQVDEQYF
TRBV9	NA	TRBJ2-3	NA	TGTGCCAGCAGCGTGAGGGGGGGCCCAGATACGCAGTATTTT	CASSVRGGPDTQYF
TRBV5-1	NA	TRBJ2-6	NA	TGCGCCAGCAGCTTGAGTGCGGGGTCGGCTGGGGCCAACGTCCTGACTTTC	CASSLSAGSAGANVLTF
TRBV6-1	TRBD2	TRBJ2-7	NA	TGTGCCAGCAGTACGGGACTAGCAGGCGAGCAGTACTTC	CASSTGLAGEQYF
TRBV14	NA	TRBJ2-1	NA	TGTGCCAGCAGCCAAGAGAGAGGGCCCTACCATGAGCAGTTCTTC	CASSQERGPYHEQFF
TRBV6-6	TRBD2	TRBJ2-3	NA	TGTGCCAGCAGTTACAAAGCGGGGCCTAGCACAGATACGCAGTATTTT	CASSYKAGPSTDTQYF
TRBV20-1	NA	TRBJ2-7	NA	TGCAGTGCTTCCGAGGGGGACGAGCAGTACTTC	CSASEGDEQYF
TRBV11-3	TRBD2	TRBJ2-3	NA	TGTGCCAGCAGCCTAGCCACTATTCCTAGCGGGAGCTTTCCAGATACGCAGTATTTT	CASSLATIPSGSFPDTQYF
TRBV10-3	NA	TRBJ2-7	NA	TGTGCCTCCCGGGTCGGGGAAATCTACGAGCAGTACTTC	CASRVGEIYEQYF
TRBV14	NA	TRBJ2-5	NA	TGTGCCAGCAGCCCTCGACATAGCCAAGAGACCCAGTACTTC	CASSPRHSQETQYF
TRBV29-1	TRBD2	TRBJ2-7	once	TGCAGCGTTGAAGAGCCGGGACTAGCGGGAGAGAACTACGAGCAGTACTTC	CSVEEPGLAGENYEQYF